The present T cell receptor beta chain was sequenced within a study of T cells after yellow fever vaccination. MiXCR, run by TCRdb on the 5' RACE reads, gives a single entry per CDR3 protein. The table includes around 72,000 distinct CDR3 sequences, around 7.9% detected once. The CDR3 contains 12 residues. Per the germline V gene, CDR1 is MNHEY and CDR2 is SVGEGT. V was clipped by 2 bases and J by 5 bases, with 5 bases between them. This clonotype was observed at least ten times. Sequences were derived from CD8+ T cells sorted from PBMCs, sampled around 10 days after the first yellow fever vaccination. This TCR came from a man aged 18 to 35 who received the YFV17D yellow fever vaccine. The rearrangement joins TRBV6-2 or TRBV6-3 to TRBJ2-3; D may be TRBD2 (5 bases). The CDR3 here is CASSYEGDTQYF. As DNA, the CDR3 is TGTGCCAGCAGTTACGAGGGAGATACGCAGTATTTT.